What follows are 21 T cell receptor beta chains derived from one specimen sequenced in a study of T cell responses to AZD1222 COVID-19 vaccine. TCRdb's table, derived via immunoSEQ multiplex PCR, lists solely in-frame clones and lacks some. Of almost 95,000 clones in the sample, around 85% were seen once. Here the sequenced sample was peripheral blood, taken 28 days after the second AZD1222 dose. These receptors originate from an adult who received the AZD1222 COVID-19 vaccine.

V is TRBV7-2 and J is TRBJ2-1; D could derive from TRBD1 or TRBD2 (5 bases each). V lost 5 bases and J lost 6, with 14 bases in between. CDR3 size: 14 residues. In germline, CDR1 is SGHTA, CDR2 FQGNSA. The CDR3 loop reads CASSELVGANEQFF. Here the CDR3 DNA reads TGTGCCAGCAGCGAACTAGTTGGGGCCAATGAGCAGTTCTTC.

This chain links TRBV21-1 with TRBJ2-7; TRBD1, the table's D call, was not compared with the DNA. TRBV21-1 is a pseudogene segment. The CDR3 contains 17 residues. CDR3 in DNA: TGTGCCAGCAGCAAAGGGGATAAGGGGGACAGGGTCAACGAGCAGTACTTC. Translating it yields CASSKGDKGDRVNEQYF.

The chain joins TRBV7-2 to TRBJ2-7, with D uncertain. V dropped 0 bases and J dropped 2 bases, with 11 bases sitting between them. Germline assignment: CDR1 SGHTA and CDR2 FQGNSA. The CDR3 has 15 amino acids. Here the CDR3 reads CASSLANAAPYEQYF. Written as DNA, the CDR3 is TGTGCCAGCAGCTTAGCGAATGCGGCCCCCTACGAGCAGTACTTC.

This clone appeared once. V and J are TRBV18 and TRBJ2-4; 10 nucleotides match TRBD1. Germline lookup yields CDR1 KGHSH and CDR2 LQKENI. With V trimmed by 5 bases and J by 6 bases, 1 base remained unmatched. The CDR3 spans 13 residues. The CDR3 here is CASSRTGGNIQYF. CDR3 in DNA: TGTGCCAGCTCAAGGACAGGGGGAAACATTCAGTACTTC.

V is TRBV2 and J is TRBJ1-1; a possible D gene is TRBD1 (6 bases). The V gene lost 6 bases and the J gene lost 6 bases, with 14 bases spanning the gap. Per germline, CDR1 SNHLY and CDR2 FYNNEI. This CDR3 is 13 amino acids long. In DNA, the CDR3 is TGTGCCAGCAGGCAGGGGCCGGCCTCTGAAGCTTTCTTT. Its protein is CASRQGPASEAFF.

The chain is built from TRBV14 and TRBJ1-6, with D perhaps matching TRBD1 (5 bases). V was clipped by 5 bases and J by 8 bases, with 13 bases between them. Germline CDR1 SGHDN, CDR2 FVKESK. The CDR3 is 14 residues long. Here the CDR3 reads CASSDRGRYSPLHF. Written as DNA, the CDR3 is TGTGCCAGCAGCGACAGAGGGAGGTATTCACCCCTCCACTTT.

The chain recombines TRBV30 with TRBJ2-7, with a weak D call TRBD1 (6 bases). Germline V CDR1 and CDR2: GTSNPN, SVGIG (reference sequence). V was cut by 3 bases and J by 3 bases, with 6 bases left in between. This CDR3 is 11 amino acids long. Here the CDR3 reads CAWRQGYEQYF. The CDR3 DNA follows: TGTGCCTGGAGACAGGGCTACGAGCAGTACTTC.

This clone has just a few counts. J is TRBJ1-5 and V is TRBV2, with D hard to call. The germline V gene has CDR1 SNHLY and CDR2 FYNNEI. Trimming shortened V by 8 bases and J by 3 bases, and 11 bases separated the two germline ends. The CDR3 runs 13 residues. CDR3 coding DNA: TGTGCCAGCCAGGTGGAATCCAATCAGCCCCAGCATTTT. Amino acid sequence: CASQVESNQPQHF.

This rearrangement joins TRBV19 to TRBJ2-2; possibly TRBD1 for D (5 bases). CDR1 and CDR2 from the germline V gene are LNHDA and SQIVND (reference sequence). Trimming stripped 1 base from V and 6 bases from J, with 9 bases between. CDR3 size: 14 residues. DNA for the CDR3: TGTGCCAGTAGTATAGCAGGGTTCGCCGGGGAGCTGTTTTTT. Translation: CASSIAGFAGELFF.

The J gene is TRBJ2-7, the V gene TRBV29-1; D is ambiguous. The CDR3 spans 12 residues. Between the trimmed V and J ends, which lost 5 bases and 4 bases, there was a span of 12 bases. Germline V gene lookup returns CDR1 SQVTM and CDR2 ANQGSEA. Here the CDR3 reads CSVSIGPYEQYF. The CDR3 DNA reads as TGCAGCGTTTCGATAGGTCCGTACGAGCAGTACTTC.

The chain links TRBV11-3 to TRBJ2-1, with unresolved D. V gave up 1 base and J gave up 1 base, with 5 bases separating them. CDR3 size: 14 residues. Per the germline V gene, CDR1 is SGHNT and CDR2 is YENEEA. The CDR3 bases are TGTGCCAGCAGCTTAGTGGGGTCCTACAATGAGCAGTTCTTC. This gives the protein CASSLVGSYNEQFF.

The gene calls are TRBV6-5 and TRBJ1-1; tentative D call: TRBD1 (6 bases). In germline, CDR1 is MNHEY, CDR2 SVGAGI. V was shortened by 8 bases and J by 6 bases, with 19 bases between the two germline ends. This CDR3 spans 14 amino acids. The CDR3 region has the DNA TGTGCCAGCTATCGGGCAGGGGATACCTCTGAAGCTTTCTTT. The encoded protein is CASYRAGDTSEAFF.

The J gene is TRBJ1-2, the V gene TRBV5-1, with a possible D match to TRBD1 (5 bases). This CDR3 comprises 16 residues. Per germline, CDR1 SGHRS and CDR2 YFSETQ. V was shortened by 1 base and J by 1 base, with 14 bases between the two germline ends. The CDR3 DNA sequence: TGCGCCAGCAGCTTGAAAGTGACAGCCCTTAACTATGGCTACACCTTC. Encoded protein: CASSLKVTALNYGYTF.

V and J are TRBV19 and TRBJ1-5; 10 bases fit TRBD1. CDR1 and CDR2 (germline): LNHDA, SQIVND (reference sequence). The V and J ends lost 8 bases and 3 bases, in that order; junction bases with no gene match: 16. The CDR3 contains 18 residues. Here the CDR3 DNA reads TGTGCCAGTGGGGTGGGACAGGGGTCTACGGTATTCAATCAGCCCCAGCATTTT. This sequence encodes CASGVGQGSTVFNQPQHF.

This clone was found a few times. The V gene is TRBV30, the J gene TRBJ1-2; tentative D call: TRBD1 (5 bases). The CDR3 loop spans 13 amino acids. Germline values: CDR1 GTSNPN, CDR2 SVGIG (reference sequence). V dropped 3 bases and J dropped 0 bases, with 8 bases sitting between them. The CDR3 DNA reads TGTGCCTGGAGGGGGGTGGCTAACTATGGCTACACCTTC. It specifies CAWRGVANYGYTF.

The V and J genes are TRBV27 and TRBJ2-7, with 8 positions matching TRBD1. Germline values: CDR1 MNHEY, CDR2 SMNVEV (reference sequence). Losses at the gene ends were 10 bases for V and 3 bases for J; bases not matched to a gene: 17. There are 16 residues in the CDR3. CDR3 region: CANKVFHWTGSYEQYF. The CDR3 DNA is TGTGCCAACAAAGTATTTCATTGGACAGGGAGCTACGAGCAGTACTTC.

This chain links TRBV27 with TRBJ1-2; D might be TRBD1 (6 bases). The CDR3 extends over 13 amino acids. CDR1 is MNHEY, CDR2 SMNVEV, per germline (reference sequence). The V gene lost 3 bases and the J gene lost 1 base, with 6 bases spanning the gap. Written as DNA, the CDR3 is TGTGCCAGCAGTTTGGACAGTAACTATGGCTACACCTTC. This encodes CASSLDSNYGYTF.

V gene TRBV9 combines with J gene TRBJ1-2, with no clear D. The CDR3 runs to 15 residues. V lost 4 bases, J lost 4 bases, and 17 bases lay in between. Germline CDR1 SGDLS, CDR2 YYNGEE. DNA of the CDR3: TGTGCCAGCAGCCCGAGCTCGCGGGGAGGCTATGGCTACACCTTC. Encoded protein: CASSPSSRGGYGYTF.

V is TRBV9 and J is TRBJ2-3; TRBD2 matches at 8 bases. The CDR3 spans 13 residues. V shed 4 bases and J 7 bases; nucleotides not matched to a gene: 5. The germline gives CDR1 SGDLS, CDR2 YYNGEE. The CDR3 is CASSNREGYTQYF. The DNA of the CDR3 is TGTGCCAGCAGCAACCGGGAGGGGTATACGCAGTATTTT.

This chain connects TRBV2 to TRBJ2-7, with a weak D call TRBD1 (6 bases). The CDR3 is 14 amino acids. Per germline, CDR1 SNHLY and CDR2 FYNNEI. With 2 bases removed from V and 1 base from J, the gap between germline ends came to 9 bases. The CDR3, as DNA: TGTGCCAGCAGTGAATACAGGGCGTCCTACGAGCAGTACTTC. Translated: CASSEYRASYEQYF.

The CDR3 is CASSFQEDTIYF. CDR3 nucleotide sequence: TGTGCCAGCAGCTTTCAGGAGGACACCATATATTTT. The chain is built from TRBV5-6 and TRBJ1-3; D is unresolved. The V and J ends lost 2 bases and 8 bases respectively, with 8 bases between them. CDR3 length equals 12 residues. Germline V gene data show CDR1 as SGHDT and CDR2 as YYEEEE.